A single sample gave rise to the 5 T cell receptor beta chains below, sequenced in a study of cytomegalovirus exposure and HLA in healthy donors. 60 Vbeta and 13 Jbeta primers were used in PCR. Using immunoSEQ multiplex PCR, the repertoire was profiled, and TCRdb retains in-frame clones only, with some absent. The table has about 110,000 clones, 75% to 80% seen once. Sample: PBMCs. The source is a woman aged 25 to 45 in good health and CMV-seronegative.

The CDR3 region has the DNA TGTGCCATTGGGGACAGGGTTGAGGATGCAGATACGCAGTATTTT. It codes for CAIGDRVEDADTQYF. The chain recombines TRBV7-8 with TRBJ2-3, with 9 nucleotides matching TRBD1. V shed 10 bases, J shed 4 bases, and the junction held 12 bases outside the gene matches. The CDR3 consists of 15 residues. Germline V gene lookup returns CDR1 SGHVS and CDR2 FQNEAQ.

The genes are TRBV9 and TRBJ2-5, with a possible D match to TRBD2 (5 bases). The germline CDR1 and CDR2 sequences are SGDLS and YYNGEE. This CDR3 region has 13 residues. The V end lost 3 bases, the J end lost 2 bases, and 8 bases lay between the germline ends. CDR3 nucleotide sequence: TGTGCCAGCAGCGCCCCGGGGCAAGAGACCCAGTACTTC. Translation gives CASSAPGQETQYF.

This chain uses TRBV6-6 with TRBJ2-2, with a weak D call TRBD2 (7 bases). Deletions cut 7 bases from V and 0 bases from J, with 12 bases between. Germline lookup yields CDR1 MNHNY and CDR2 SVGAGI (reference sequence). The CDR3 runs to 15 residues. CDR3 protein: CASNNGGPNTGELFF. The CDR3 nucleotides read TGTGCCAGCAACAACGGGGGGCCGAACACCGGGGAGCTGTTTTTT.

The chain has TRBV7-2 and TRBJ2-3; 9 bases fit TRBD2. The CDR3 length is 15 residues. The V segment lost 1 base and the J segment 8 bases; nucleotides outside the gene matches: 7. Germline CDR1 SGHTA, CDR2 FQGNSA. In DNA form, the CDR3 reads TGTGCCAGCAGCTTAGTTGCGGGAGGGCGAGGTACGCAGTATTTT. Translated, it gives CASSLVAGGRGTQYF. The full variable domain, in which reference TRBV7-2 and TRBJ2-3 provide the parts outside the CDR3, is GAGVSQSPSNKVTEKGKDVELRCDPISGHTALYWYRQSLGQGLEFLIYFQGNSAPDKSGLPSDRFSAERTGGSVSTLTIQRTQQEDSAVYLCASSLVAGGRGTQYFGPGTRLTVL.

This chain uses TRBV27 with TRBJ2-7; D is possibly TRBD2 (5 bases). Looked up from germline, CDR1 is MNHEY and CDR2 is SMNVEV (reference sequence). The V gene lost 6 bases and the J gene lost 5 bases, with 14 bases spanning the gap. The CDR3 runs to 13 residues. The DNA for the CDR3 is TGTGCCAGCAGAATAACTAGTTTCCACGAGCAGTACTTC. Its protein is CASRITSFHEQYF.